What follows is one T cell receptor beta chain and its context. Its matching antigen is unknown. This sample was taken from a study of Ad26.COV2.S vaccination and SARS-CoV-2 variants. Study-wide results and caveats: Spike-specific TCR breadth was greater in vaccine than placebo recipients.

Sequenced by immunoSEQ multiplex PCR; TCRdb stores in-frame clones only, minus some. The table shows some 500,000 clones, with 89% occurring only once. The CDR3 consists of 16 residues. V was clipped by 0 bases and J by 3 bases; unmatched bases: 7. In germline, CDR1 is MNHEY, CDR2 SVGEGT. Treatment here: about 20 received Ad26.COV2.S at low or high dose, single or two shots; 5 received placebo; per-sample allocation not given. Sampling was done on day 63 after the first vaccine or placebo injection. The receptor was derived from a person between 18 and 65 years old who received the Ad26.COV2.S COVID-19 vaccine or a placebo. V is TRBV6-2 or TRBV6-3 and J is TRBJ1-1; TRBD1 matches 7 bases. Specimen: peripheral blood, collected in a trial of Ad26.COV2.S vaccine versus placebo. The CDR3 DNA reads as TGTGCCAGCAGTTACTCTTTCGGCAGGGGGTACACTGAAGCTTTCTTT. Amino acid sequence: CASSYSFGRGYTEAFF.